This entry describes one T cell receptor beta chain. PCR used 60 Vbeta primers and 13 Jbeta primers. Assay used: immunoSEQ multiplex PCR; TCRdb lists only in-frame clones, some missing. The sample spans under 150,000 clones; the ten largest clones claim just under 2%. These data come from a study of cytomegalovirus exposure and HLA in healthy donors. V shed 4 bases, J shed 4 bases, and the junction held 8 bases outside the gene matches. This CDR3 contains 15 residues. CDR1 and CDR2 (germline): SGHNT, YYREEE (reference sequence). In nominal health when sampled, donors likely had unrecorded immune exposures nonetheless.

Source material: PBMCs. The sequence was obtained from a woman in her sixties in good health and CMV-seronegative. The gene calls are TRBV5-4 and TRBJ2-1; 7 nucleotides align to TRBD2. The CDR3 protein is CASSPGGKPYNEQFF. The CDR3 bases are TGTGCCAGCAGCCCGGGGGGAAAACCTTACAATGAGCAGTTCTTC.